This T cell receptor beta chain emerged from a study of response to subunit inactivated influenza vaccine. Study findings and constraints: With each seasonal influenza vaccination, the authors suggested, few new T cells are recruited.

V gave up 6 bases and J gave up 9 bases, with 14 bases separating them. This CDR3 spans 12 amino acids. CDR1 MDHEN and CDR2 SYDVKM come from the germline V gene. MiXCR was run by TCRdb on the RT-PCR reads, yielding one entry per CDR3 protein. The repertoire holds fewer than 750,000 distinct CDR3 sequences, with 14% as singletons. Comments on this clonotype: Its antigen is still unknown.

This sequence joins TRBV28 and TRBJ1-1; D ambiguous. The TCR originated in a man in his forties or fifties who received an inactivated influenza vaccine. This specimen was PBMCs from blood, taken 11 to 12 days after vaccination. The CDR3 is CASRFRARQAFF. CDR3 sequence (DNA): TGTGCCAGCAGGTTCAGAGCCAGACAAGCTTTCTTT.